A selection of T cell receptor beta chains follows, all from one sample in a study of vaccination effects on CD4 cells after COVID-19. Method: immunoSEQ multiplex PCR; TCRdb's copy keeps in-frame clones and lacks some. The top ten clones hold about 4.6% of a sample with roughly 25,000 clones, 73% of them seen once. Their cognate antigens are unknown. Sequencing used CD4+ T cells from PBMCs cultured with SARS-CoV-2 spike peptides, obtained before COVID-19 vaccination. The receptors originated from a human donor who received a COVID-19 vaccine. Each CDR3 is given with its conserved first and last residue. The order of the fields is CDR3 DNA, CDR3 protein, J gene, V gene, clone size, D gene. D genes are given only for firm matches. Clone size is given for some rows only: seen once, a few or many times, or a class if the clone is expanded.

TGTGCCAGCAGTGAACGTTATGAGCAGTTCTTC | CASSERYEQFF | TRBJ2-1 | TRBV6-1 | few | NA
TGTGCCAGCAGCCTCACGAGGGGGACGAGCACAGATACGCAGTATTTT | CASSLTRGTSTDTQYF | TRBJ2-3 | TRBV3-1/TRBV3-2 | NA | NA
TGCGCCAGCGCGAATCAGCCCCAGCATTTT | CASANQPQHF | TRBJ1-5 | TRBV5-1 | NA | NA
TGTGCCAGTAGTAGATTAACCGGGACAGAGTTAGAGACCCAGTACTTC | CASSRLTGTELETQYF | TRBJ2-5 | TRBV19 | NA | TRBD1
TGTGCCAGCAGCCCTCAGGGTAATGGCTACACCTTC | CASSPQGNGYTF | TRBJ1-2 | TRBV7-9 | NA | NA
TGTGCCAGCAGCTCGAGCGGGATAAGGAATGAGCAGTTCTTC | CASSSSGIRNEQFF | TRBJ2-1 | TRBV5-4 | NA | TRBD2
TGTGCCAGCAGCTTAGTCGCAGGGGATCATGGCTACACCTTC | CASSLVAGDHGYTF | TRBJ1-2 | TRBV7-2 | NA | NA
TGTGCCAGCTCACCGCAAGTACCGGGACAGGGACAATCACCCCTCCACTTT | CASSPQVPGQGQSPLHF | TRBJ1-6 | TRBV18 | few | TRBD1
TGTGCCAGCAGTCTACAGGGAGTTGGAGCCGGGGAGCTGTTTTTT | CASSLQGVGAGELFF | TRBJ2-2 | TRBV6-2/TRBV6-3 | NA | NA
TGTGCCAGCAGACTGAGGGGGACAGGGGGCGCGAGCACAGATACGCAGTATTTT | CASRLRGTGGASTDTQYF | TRBJ2-3 | TRBV2 | NA | TRBD1
TGTGCCTGGACAGGGATAGGGGGCCGGGACACTGAAGCTTTCTTT | CAWTGIGGRDTEAFF | TRBJ1-1 | TRBV30 | NA | TRBD1
TGTGCCAGCAGCCAAGATTGGGGGGGCCAGGGTGCCGGGGAGCTGTTTTTT | CASSQDWGGQGAGELFF | TRBJ2-2 | TRBV3-1/TRBV3-2 | NA | NA
NA | CASSTSSNYGYTF | TRBJ1-2 | TRBV27 | few | NA
TGTGCCAGCAGCTTAGGTCCAGGGTTCACGAACACTGAAGCTTTCTTT | CASSLGPGFTNTEAFF | TRBJ1-1 | TRBV7-9 | NA | NA